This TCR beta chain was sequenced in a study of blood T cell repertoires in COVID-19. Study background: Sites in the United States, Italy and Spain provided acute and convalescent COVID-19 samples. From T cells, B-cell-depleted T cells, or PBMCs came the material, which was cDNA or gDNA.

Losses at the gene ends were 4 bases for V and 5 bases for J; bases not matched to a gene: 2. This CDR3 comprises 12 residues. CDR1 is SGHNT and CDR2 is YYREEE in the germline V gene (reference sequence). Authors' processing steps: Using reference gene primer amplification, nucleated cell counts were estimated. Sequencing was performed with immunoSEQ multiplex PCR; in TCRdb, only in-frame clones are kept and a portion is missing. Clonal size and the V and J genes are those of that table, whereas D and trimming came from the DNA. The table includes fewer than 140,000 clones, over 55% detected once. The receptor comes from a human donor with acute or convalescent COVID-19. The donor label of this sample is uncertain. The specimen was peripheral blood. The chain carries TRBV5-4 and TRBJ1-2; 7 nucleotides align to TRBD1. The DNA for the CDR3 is TGTGCCAGCAGCAGGGACAGATATGGCTACACCTTC. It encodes CASSRDRYGYTF.